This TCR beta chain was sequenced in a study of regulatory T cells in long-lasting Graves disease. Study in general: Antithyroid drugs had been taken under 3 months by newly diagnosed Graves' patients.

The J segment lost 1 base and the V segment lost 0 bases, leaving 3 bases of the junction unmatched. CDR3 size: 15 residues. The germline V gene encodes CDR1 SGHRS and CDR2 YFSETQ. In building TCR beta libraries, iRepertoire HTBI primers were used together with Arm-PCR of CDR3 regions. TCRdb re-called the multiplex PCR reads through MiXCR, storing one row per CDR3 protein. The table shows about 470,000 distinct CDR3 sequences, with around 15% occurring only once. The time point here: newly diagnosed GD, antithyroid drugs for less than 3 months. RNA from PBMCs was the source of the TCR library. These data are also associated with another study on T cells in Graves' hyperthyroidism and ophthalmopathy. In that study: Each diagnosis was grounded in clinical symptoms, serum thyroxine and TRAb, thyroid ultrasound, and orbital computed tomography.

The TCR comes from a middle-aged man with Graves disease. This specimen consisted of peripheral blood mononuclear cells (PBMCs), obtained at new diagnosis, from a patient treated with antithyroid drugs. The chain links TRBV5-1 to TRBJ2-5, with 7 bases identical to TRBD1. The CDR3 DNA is TGCGCCAGCAGCTTGGGACAGGGCCTCCAAGAGACCCAGTACTTC. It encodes CASSLGQGLQETQYF.